This entry features one T cell receptor (beta chain) sequence. In the original processing: Amplification from reference gene primers served as the basis for estimated nucleated cell counts. This table comes from immunoSEQ multiplex PCR, and its TCRdb copy is limited to in-frame clones, with some not included. Clone size and the V and J calls come from that table; the DNA yielded D and trimming. The sample records about 180,000 clones, approximately 85% being singletons. The data belong to a study of blood T cell repertoires in COVID-19. Study-wide background: Material from acute and convalescent COVID-19 was sourced from the United States, Italy and Spain.

CDR1 is MNHEY and CDR2 is SVGEGT in the germline V gene. This CDR3 is 19 amino acids long. After removal of 5 bases from V and 0 bases from J, the junction contained 18 bases not matched to a gene. Sequences were obtained from peripheral blood. The receptor was isolated from an elderly woman with acute or convalescent COVID-19. This chain connects TRBV6-2 or TRBV6-3 to TRBJ2-5; 7 bases are shared with TRBD1. CDR3 protein: CASSLLRTGSKAYQETQYF. The CDR3 DNA follows: TGTGCCAGCAGTCTCCTACGGACAGGCTCGAAGGCGTACCAAGAGACCCAGTACTTC.